The next 5 T cell receptor beta chains were all read from a single sample in a study of shared T cell receptors in the human thymus. The repertoire was sequenced with immunoSEQ multiplex PCR; TCRdb's copy has only in-frame clones and lacks some. This table has 700,000 to 750,000 clones, 75% to 90% appearing once. The same sample was also studied in work on human thymus T cells.

Material: thymocytes. The receptors originated from a girl under three years old with a congenital heart defect.

The chain is built from TRBV6-5 and TRBJ1-3, with 8 bases identical to TRBD1. The CDR3 runs 15 residues. Germline V gene data show CDR1 as MNHEY and CDR2 as SVGAGI. The V and J ends lost 4 bases and 3 bases, in that order; junction bases with no gene match: 5. This CDR3 is CASSWEQGVGNTIYF. The CDR3 bases are TGTGCCAGCAGTTGGGAACAGGGGGTTGGAAACACCATATATTTT.

CDR3 sequence (DNA): TGTGCCAGCAGCGAGGGGACAGGGATACAAGAGACCCAGTACTTC. Translating gives CASSEGTGIQETQYF. This chain connects TRBV6-4 to TRBJ2-5; 9 bases fit TRBD1. V was clipped by 6 bases and J by 2 bases; unmatched bases: 7. CDR1 and CDR2 (germline): MRHNA, SNTAGT. The CDR3 extends over 15 amino acids.

The CDR3 nucleotides read TGCAGCGTTGAAGTTTGGGGGACGGGGGAGAACACTGAAGCTTTCTTT. Encoded protein: CSVEVWGTGENTEAFF. J is TRBJ1-1 and V is TRBV29-1, with a weak D call TRBD1 (5 bases). CDR3 length: 16 residues. V was pared by 1 base and J by 1 base, with 16 bases between. Germline-derived CDR1 and CDR2 are SQVTM and ANQGSEA.

The V call is TRBV6-6, the J call TRBJ2-3; the D gene is possibly TRBD2 (6 bases). The CDR3 is made up of 14 amino acids. Germline values: CDR1 MNHNY, CDR2 SVGAGI (reference sequence). V was trimmed by 8 bases and J by 4 bases, leaving 16 bases between them. The CDR3 is CASAPGVRADTQYF. CDR3 nucleotide sequence: TGTGCCAGCGCCCCGGGAGTTAGAGCAGATACGCAGTATTTT.

V and J are TRBV7-2 and TRBJ1-6; 8 nucleotides agree with TRBD1. Germline lookup yields CDR1 SGHTA and CDR2 FQGNSA. The CDR3 spans 15 residues. The junction had 8 bases not matched to a gene; V was cut back by 4 bases and J by 9 bases. CDR3: CASSSDRDRSSPLHF. CDR3 sequence (DNA): TGTGCCAGCAGCTCGGACAGGGACAGGAGTTCACCCCTCCACTTT. Full variable domain (missing parts from reference TRBV7-2 and TRBJ1-6): GAGVSQSPSNKVTEKGKDVELRCDPISGHTALYWYRQSLGQGLEFLIYFQGNSAPDKSGLPSDRFSAERTGGSVSTLTIQRTQQEDSAVYLCASSSDRDRSSPLHFGNGTRLTVT.